Below, 20 T cell receptor beta chains from the same sample are listed, as sequenced in a study of blood T cell repertoires in COVID-19. Generated by immunoSEQ multiplex PCR, the TCRdb table keeps only in-frame clones and is missing some. The sample has about 200,000 clones, about 81% seen once. The specimen sequenced was peripheral blood. The source of these receptors is a woman aged 55-75 years with COVID-19, enrolled during active disease.

The rearrangement links TRBV9 to TRBJ2-1; a weak D match, TRBD1 (5 bases). Germline assignment: CDR1 SGDLS and CDR2 YYNGEE. CDR3 size: 14 residues. V was cut by 3 bases and J by 4 bases, with 11 bases left in between. CDR3 in amino acids: CASSEETDYNEQFF. DNA for the CDR3: TGTGCCAGCAGCGAGGAGACAGATTACAATGAGCAGTTCTTC.

The rearrangement uses TRBV28 and TRBJ1-6; TRBD1 matches 11 bases. The CDR3 extends over 17 amino acids. The germline V gene encodes CDR1 MDHEN and CDR2 SYDVKM. The CDR3: CASSGTGGPGGNSPLHF. Written as DNA, the CDR3 is TGTGCTTCCTCCGGGACAGGGGGTCCGGGAGGAAATTCACCCCTCCACTTT.

The rearrangement uses TRBV11-2 and TRBJ1-1, with TRBD1 matching over 9 bases. V was pared by 5 bases and J by 5 bases, with 3 bases of the junction left unmatched. Germline V gene sequence: CDR1 SGHAT, CDR2 FQNNGV. This CDR3 has 13 amino acids. The CDR3 nucleotides read TGTGCCAGCAGCCCGGACAGGGGAACTGAAGCTTTCTTT. Its protein product is CASSPDRGTEAFF.

The chain joins TRBV14 to TRBJ2-1; D possibly corresponds to TRBD1 (5 bases). The CDR3 spans 13 residues. V shed 1 base and J shed 8 bases, with 9 bases lying between them. Germline values: CDR1 SGHDN, CDR2 FVKESK. Here the CDR3 DNA reads TGTGCCAGCAGCCAAGTTATAGGGGATGAGCAGTTCTTC. Protein product: CASSQVIGDEQFF.

This clone was counted many times. This chain links TRBV5-1 with TRBJ2-1; TRBD2 matches 7 bases. With V trimmed by 4 bases and J by 6 bases, 13 bases remained unmatched. CDR3 length: 16 amino acids. The germline CDR1 and CDR2 sequences are SGHRS and YFSETQ. This CDR3 reads CASSEAGLATINEQFF. The CDR3 DNA sequence: TGCGCCAGCAGCGAAGCGGGGCTAGCGACGATCAATGAGCAGTTCTTC.

This clone was seen a few times. J is TRBJ2-5 and V is TRBV28; D perhaps matches TRBD2 (6 bases). The CDR3 totals 15 residues. CDR1 and CDR2 from the germline V gene are MDHEN and SYDVKM. The germline V and J ends were trimmed by 5 bases and 0 bases, with 13 bases remaining between them. CDR3 coding DNA: TGTGCCAGCAGTGTGTGGGGAGGCAACCAAGAGACCCAGTACTTC. Protein product: CASSVWGGNQETQYF.

The rearrangement links TRBV7-3 to TRBJ1-5; D is ambiguous. CDR3 length: 13 residues. The V and J ends lost 1 base and 6 bases respectively, with 7 bases between them. CDR1 and CDR2 from the germline V gene are SGHTA and FQGTGA. The CDR3 coding sequence is TGTGCCAGCAGCTTAAGTCCGGGTCAGCCCCAGCATTTT. Amino acid sequence: CASSLSPGQPQHF.

Worth noting for this clone: Other DNA sequences within the sample encode an identical CDR3. The chain is built from TRBV5-1 and TRBJ1-2; D possibly corresponds to TRBD1 (5 bases). Trimming stripped 2 bases from V and 0 bases from J, with 8 bases between. CDR1 is SGHRS and CDR2 is YFSETQ in the germline V gene. This CDR3 has 14 amino acids. The DNA for the CDR3 is TGCGCCAGCAGCTTACAGGAAGCTAACTATGGCTACACCTTC. Translated: CASSLQEANYGYTF.

This chain links TRBV7-2 with TRBJ2-1, with 10 bases that match TRBD2. CDR3 length: 18 residues. V was pared by 1 base and J by 6 bases, with 12 bases of the junction left unmatched. Germline CDR1 SGHTA, CDR2 FQGNSA. The chain's CDR3 is CASSLVRLAGVGPNEQFF. CDR3 coding DNA: TGTGCCAGCAGCTTAGTCCGGCTAGCGGGAGTGGGGCCCAATGAGCAGTTCTTC.

J is TRBJ2-7 and V is TRBV11-2; a possible D gene is TRBD2 (6 bases). Germline CDR1 is SGHAT and CDR2 is FQNNGV. Trimming left V 5 bases short and J 3 bases short, with 17 bases between. This CDR3 region has 15 residues. The CDR3 DNA sequence: TGTGCCAGCAGCCTCGGGACTCCCCACAACTACGAGCAGTACGTC. Translating gives CASSLGTPHNYEQYV.

The rearrangement uses TRBV6-5 and TRBJ2-7, with unresolved D. This CDR3 spans 13 amino acids. The V end lost 8 bases, the J end lost 2 bases, and 13 bases lay between the germline ends. CDR1 is MNHEY, CDR2 SVGAGI, per germline. CDR3 in DNA: TGTGCCAGCGACTCCCCCAAGACCTACGAGCAGTACTTC. Protein: CASDSPKTYEQYF.

V usage is TRBV9 and J usage is TRBJ2-3, with TRBD2 identical over 7 bases. Germline V gene lookup returns CDR1 SGDLS and CDR2 YYNGEE. V gave up 1 base and J gave up 2 bases; unmatched junction bases: 1. This CDR3 spans 14 amino acids. The CDR3 loop is CASSVSGATDTQYF. The DNA of the CDR3 is TGTGCCAGCAGCGTAAGCGGGGCCACAGATACGCAGTATTTT.

In DNA form, the CDR3 reads TGTGCCAGCAGTGCCCCCGGGACTAGCGGACCCACAGATACGCAGTATTTT. This codes for CASSAPGTSGPTDTQYF. The chain uses TRBV25-1 and TRBJ2-3; TRBD2 matches 11 bases. The germline gives CDR1 MGHDK, CDR2 SYGVNS. The CDR3 is 17 amino acids. J was trimmed by 2 bases and V by 4 bases; bases with no gene match: 8.

CDR3 in DNA: TGTGCCAGCAGCTCTGTAGACAGGGCCCCCTATGGCTACACCTTC. Its protein product is CASSSVDRAPYGYTF. The chain uses TRBV5-5 and TRBJ1-2; 7 nucleotides line up with TRBD1. V shed 3 bases, J shed 4 bases, and the junction held 9 bases outside the gene matches. Germline values: CDR1 SGHKS, CDR2 YYEKEE (reference sequence). The CDR3 runs 15 residues.

In DNA form, the CDR3 reads TGTGCCAGCAGCGAAGGGACTAGCCCGTCCTACGAGCAGTACTTC. This encodes CASSEGTSPSYEQYF. The rearrangement uses TRBV5-5 and TRBJ2-7, with TRBD2 identical over 9 bases. The length of the CDR3 is 15 residues. Germline loops: CDR1 SGHKS, CDR2 YYEKEE (reference sequence). The ends lost 4 bases at V and 1 base at J; junction bases unmatched: 6.

This chain uses TRBV11-2 with TRBJ1-5, with D possibly being TRBD1 (6 bases). Germline CDR1 SGHAT, CDR2 FQNNGV. The CDR3 sequence is 15 residues long. Trimming removed 5 bases from V and 1 base from J, with 12 bases in between. The CDR3 sequence: CASSQQGRSNQPQHF. The CDR3 bases are TGTGCCAGCAGCCAACAGGGTCGGAGCAATCAGCCCCAGCATTTT.

V usage is TRBV7-9 and J usage is TRBJ2-2; the D gene is possibly TRBD2 (6 bases). The CDR3 runs to 13 residues. Germline CDR1 reads SEHNR; CDR2 reads FQNEAQ (reference sequence). Trimming stripped 7 bases from V and 6 bases from J, with 12 bases between. The CDR3 spells CASTLEGPGELFF. The CDR3 DNA sequence: TGTGCCAGCACCTTGGAGGGGCCCGGGGAGCTGTTTTTT.

This rearrangement joins TRBV7-6 to TRBJ1-2; D perhaps matches TRBD1 (6 bases). This CDR3 has 16 amino acids. The V end lost 5 bases, the J end lost 7 bases, and 23 bases lay between the germline ends. The V gene's germline CDR1 is SGHVS and CDR2 FNYEAQ. The CDR3 sequence: CASSLGSGGQQSGYTF. In DNA, the CDR3 is TGTGCCAGCAGCCTTGGTTCGGGGGGGCAACAGAGTGGCTACACCTTC.

The chain is built from TRBV14 and TRBJ2-1; 7 bases match TRBD2. CDR3 size: 16 residues. Germline CDR1 SGHDN, CDR2 FVKESK. Unmatched junction bases numbered 10, after V lost 4 bases and J lost 4 bases. The CDR3 bases are TGTGCCAGCAGCCGCCCGCGGGGGTCTTCATACAATGAGCAGTTCTTC. As protein: CASSRPRGSSYNEQFF.

The genes are TRBV27 and TRBJ2-1; 12 bases align to TRBD2. This CDR3 comprises 16 residues. Unmatched junction bases numbered 6, after V lost 0 bases and J lost 9 bases. The germline gives CDR1 MNHEY, CDR2 SMNVEV (reference sequence). The CDR3 DNA reads as TGTGCCAGCAGTTTATCCCTAGCGGGAGGGCCCAGTGAGCAGTTCTTC. Translated, it gives CASSLSLAGGPSEQFF.